This entry describes one TCR beta chain. The sample is drawn from a study of T cell changes during pregnancy in multiple sclerosis. This table comes from immunoSEQ multiplex PCR, and its TCRdb copy is limited to in-frame clones, with some not included. The table shows under 50,000 clones, with 80% to 95% occurring only once. The ends lost 4 bases at V and 6 bases at J; junction bases unmatched: 4. CDR1 is SGHVS and CDR2 is FNYEAQ in the germline V gene. The CDR3 sequence is 14 residues long. The sequencing used CD8+ T cells from peripheral blood mononuclear cells, collected after pregnancy. The sequence was collected from a female donor with multiple sclerosis, enrolled in a pregnancy study. The chain is built from TRBV7-6 and TRBJ1-5, with 9 bases aligning to TRBD1. CDR3 DNA sequence: TGTGCCAGCAGCTCGGGACAGGGCGGTCAGCCCCAGCATTTT. Amino acid sequence: CASSSGQGGQPQHF.